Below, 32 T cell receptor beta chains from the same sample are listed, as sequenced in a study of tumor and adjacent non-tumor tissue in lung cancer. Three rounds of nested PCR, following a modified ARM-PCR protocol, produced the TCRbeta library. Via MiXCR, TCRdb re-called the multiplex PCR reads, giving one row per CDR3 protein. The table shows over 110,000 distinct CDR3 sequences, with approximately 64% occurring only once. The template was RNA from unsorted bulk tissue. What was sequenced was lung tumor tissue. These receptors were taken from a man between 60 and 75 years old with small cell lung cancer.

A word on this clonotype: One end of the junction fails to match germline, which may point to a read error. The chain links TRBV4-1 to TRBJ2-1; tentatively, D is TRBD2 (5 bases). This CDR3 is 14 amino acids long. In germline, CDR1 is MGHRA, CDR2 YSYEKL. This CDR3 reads CASSQALIGGRQFF. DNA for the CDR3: TGTGCCAGCAGCCAAGCGCTTATTGGCGGGCGACAGTTCTTC.

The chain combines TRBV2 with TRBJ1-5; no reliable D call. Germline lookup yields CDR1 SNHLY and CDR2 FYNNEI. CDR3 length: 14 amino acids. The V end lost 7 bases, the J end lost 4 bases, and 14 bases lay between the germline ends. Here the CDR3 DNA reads TGTGCCAGCAAAGGCAATAAGGCAAATCAGCCCCAGCATTTT. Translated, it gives CASKGNKANQPQHF.

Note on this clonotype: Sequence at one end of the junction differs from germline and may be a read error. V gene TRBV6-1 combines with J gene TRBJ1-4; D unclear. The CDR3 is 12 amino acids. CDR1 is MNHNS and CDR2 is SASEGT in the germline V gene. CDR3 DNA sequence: TGTTCCAGCAGCGAGCAAAGGGAAGAACTGTTTTTT. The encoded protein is CSSSEQREELFF.

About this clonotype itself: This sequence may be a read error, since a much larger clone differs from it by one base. CDR3 nucleotides: TGTACCAGCAGAGAACAGGGTTACGAGCAGTACTTC. Its translation: CTSREQGYEQYF. The chain uses TRBV28 and TRBJ2-7, with D perhaps matching TRBD1 (6 bases). The germline gives CDR1 MDHEN, CDR2 SYDVKM. This CDR3 has 12 residues.

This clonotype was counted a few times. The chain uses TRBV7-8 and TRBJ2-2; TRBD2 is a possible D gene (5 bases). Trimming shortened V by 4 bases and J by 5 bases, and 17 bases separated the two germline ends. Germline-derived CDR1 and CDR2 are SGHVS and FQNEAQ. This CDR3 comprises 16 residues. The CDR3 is CASSSLVVGLTGELFF. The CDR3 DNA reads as TGTGCCAGCAGCTCTTTGGTCGTCGGACTTACCGGGGAGCTGTTTTTT. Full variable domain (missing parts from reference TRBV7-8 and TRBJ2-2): GAGVSQSPRYKVAKRGQDVALRCDPISGHVSLFWYQQALGQGPEFLTYFQNEAQLDKSGLPSDRFFAERPEGSVSTLKIQRTQQEDSAVYLCASSSLVVGLTGELFFGEGSRLTVL.

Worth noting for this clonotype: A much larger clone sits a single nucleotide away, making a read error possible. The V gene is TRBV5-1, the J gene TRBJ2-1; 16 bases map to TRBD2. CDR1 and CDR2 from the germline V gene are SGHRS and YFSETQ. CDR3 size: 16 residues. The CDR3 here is CASSMGLAGGYNKQFF. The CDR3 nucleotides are TGCGCCAGCAGCATGGGACTAGCGGGAGGGTACAATAAGCAGTTCTTC.

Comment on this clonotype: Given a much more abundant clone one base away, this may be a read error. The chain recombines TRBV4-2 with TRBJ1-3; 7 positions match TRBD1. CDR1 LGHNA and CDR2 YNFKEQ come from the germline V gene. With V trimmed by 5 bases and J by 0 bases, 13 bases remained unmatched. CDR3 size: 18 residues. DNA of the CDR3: TGTGCCAGCAGCGTGACAGGGCCCGAACTATCCTCTGGAAACACCATATATTTT. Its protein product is CASSVTGPELSSGNTIYF.

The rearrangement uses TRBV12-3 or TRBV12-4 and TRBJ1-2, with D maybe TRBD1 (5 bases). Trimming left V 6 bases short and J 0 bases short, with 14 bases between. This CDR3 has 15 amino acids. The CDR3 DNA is TGTGCCAGCAGCTCCAGGGTAAGGGCTAACTATGGCTACACCTTC. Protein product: CASSSRVRANYGYTF.

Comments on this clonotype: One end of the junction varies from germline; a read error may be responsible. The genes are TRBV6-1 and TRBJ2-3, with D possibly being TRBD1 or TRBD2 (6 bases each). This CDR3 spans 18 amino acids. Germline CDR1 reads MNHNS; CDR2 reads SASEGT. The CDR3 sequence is CASSSLGAGLLGSEQHCF. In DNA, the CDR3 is TGTGCCAGCAGCTCCCTGGGGGCGGGACTCTTGGGCTCGGAGCAGCACTGTTTT.

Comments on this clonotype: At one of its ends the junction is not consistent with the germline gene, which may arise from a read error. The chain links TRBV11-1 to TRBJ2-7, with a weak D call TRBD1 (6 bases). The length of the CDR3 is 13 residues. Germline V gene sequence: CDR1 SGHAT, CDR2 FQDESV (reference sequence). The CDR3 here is CAGSPGQFYEHYF. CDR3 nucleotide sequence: TGTGCCGGTAGCCCCGGACAGTTCTACGAGCACTACTTC.

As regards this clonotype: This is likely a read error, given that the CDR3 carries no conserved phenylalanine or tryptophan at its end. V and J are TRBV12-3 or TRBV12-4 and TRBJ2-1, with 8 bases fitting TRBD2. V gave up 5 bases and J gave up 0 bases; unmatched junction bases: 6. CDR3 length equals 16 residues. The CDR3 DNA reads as TGTGCCAGCAGTCCCACGGGGGGGGGCTCCTACAATGAGCAGTTCGTC. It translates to CASSPTGGGSYNEQFV.

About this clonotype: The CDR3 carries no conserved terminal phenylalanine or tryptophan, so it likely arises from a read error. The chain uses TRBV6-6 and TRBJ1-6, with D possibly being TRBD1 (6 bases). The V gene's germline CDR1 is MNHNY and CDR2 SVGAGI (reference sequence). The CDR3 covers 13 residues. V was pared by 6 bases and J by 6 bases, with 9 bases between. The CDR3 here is CASRGQGNSPLHI. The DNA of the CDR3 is TGTGCCAGCAGGGGACAAGGTAATTCACCCCTCCACATT.

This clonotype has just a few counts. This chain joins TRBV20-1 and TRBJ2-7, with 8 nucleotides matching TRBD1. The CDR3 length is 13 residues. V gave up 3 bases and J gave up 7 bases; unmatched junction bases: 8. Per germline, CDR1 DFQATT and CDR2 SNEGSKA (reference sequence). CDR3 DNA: TGCAGTGCTAGGAAACAGGGGGTAGGGGAGCAGTACTTC. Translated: CSARKQGVGEQYF.

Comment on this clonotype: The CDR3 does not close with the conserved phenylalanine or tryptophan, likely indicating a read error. The CDR3 spells CASSLVLAGASGASVLTL. CDR3 bases: TGTGCCAGTAGCTTAGTCCTAGCGGGAGCCTCTGGGGCCAGCGTCCTGACTCTC. The rearrangement joins TRBV11-2 to TRBJ2-6; 10 bases fit TRBD2. The germline V gene has CDR1 SGHAT and CDR2 FQNNGV. The CDR3 runs to 18 residues.

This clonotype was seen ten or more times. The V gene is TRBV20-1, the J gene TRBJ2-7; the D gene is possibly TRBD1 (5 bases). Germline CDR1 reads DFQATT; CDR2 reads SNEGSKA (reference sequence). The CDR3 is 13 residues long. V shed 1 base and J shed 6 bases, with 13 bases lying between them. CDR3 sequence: CSARALRGGEQYV. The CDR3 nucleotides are TGCAGTGCTAGAGCCCTTAGGGGTGGCGAGCAGTACGTC.

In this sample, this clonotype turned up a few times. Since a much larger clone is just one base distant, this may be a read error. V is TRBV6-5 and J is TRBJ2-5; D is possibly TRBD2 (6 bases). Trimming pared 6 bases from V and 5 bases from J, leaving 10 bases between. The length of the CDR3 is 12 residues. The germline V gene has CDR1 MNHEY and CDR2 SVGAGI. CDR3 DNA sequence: TGTGCCAGCAGAGAACGGGGGGAGACCCAGTACTTC. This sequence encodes CASRERGETQYF.

CDR3 coding DNA: TGCGCCAGCAGCCAGACCGAGACTAGCGGGAATTTTGAGCAGTTCTTC. It encodes CASSQTETSGNFEQFF. The J gene is TRBJ2-1, the V gene TRBV4-1, with 11 bases matching TRBD2. Trimming cost V 3 bases and J 9 bases; bases outside gene matches: 10. CDR1 is MGHRA, CDR2 YSYEKL, per germline. The CDR3 contains 16 residues.

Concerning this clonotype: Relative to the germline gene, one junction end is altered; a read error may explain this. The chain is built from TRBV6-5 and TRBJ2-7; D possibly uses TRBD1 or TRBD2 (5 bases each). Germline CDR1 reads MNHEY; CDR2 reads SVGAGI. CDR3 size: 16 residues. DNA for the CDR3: TGTGCCAGCAGTTATGGTTGGGGGTGGGAAGGTATCGAGCACTACTTC. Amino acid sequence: CASSYGWGWEGIEHYF.

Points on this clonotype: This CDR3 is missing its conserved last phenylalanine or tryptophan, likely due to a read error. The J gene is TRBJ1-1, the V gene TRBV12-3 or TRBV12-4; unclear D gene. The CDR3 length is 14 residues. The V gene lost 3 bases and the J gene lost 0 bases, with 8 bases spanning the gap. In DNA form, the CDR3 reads TGTGCCAGCAGTTTTGCGGGATTGAACACTGAAGCTTTCTCT. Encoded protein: CASSFAGLNTEAFS.

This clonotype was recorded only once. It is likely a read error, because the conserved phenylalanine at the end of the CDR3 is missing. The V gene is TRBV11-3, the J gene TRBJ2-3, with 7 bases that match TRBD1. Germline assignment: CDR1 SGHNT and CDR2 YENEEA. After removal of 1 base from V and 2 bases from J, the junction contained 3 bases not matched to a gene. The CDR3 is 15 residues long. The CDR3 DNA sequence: TGTGCCAGCAGCTTAGCAGGGACAGCCACAGATACGCAGTATATT. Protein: CASSLAGTATDTQYI.

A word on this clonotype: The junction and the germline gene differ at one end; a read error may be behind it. This chain's CDR3 is CASGHGRLAGGGTWELFF. Here the CDR3 DNA reads TGTGCCAGCGGCCACGGCCGGCTGGCGGGAGGGGGCACCTGGGAGCTGTTTTTT. This chain links TRBV11-1 with TRBJ2-2, with TRBD2 identical over 9 bases. This CDR3 has 18 amino acids. From germline, CDR1 is SGHAT and CDR2 FQDESV (reference sequence). Using reference TRBV11-1 and TRBJ2-2 for the parts outside the CDR3, the full variable domain is EAEVAQSPRYKITEKSQAVAFWCDPISGHATLYWYRQILGQGPELLVQFQDESVVDDSQLPKDRFSAERLKGVDSTLKIQPAELGDSAMYLCASGHGRLAGGGTWELFFGEGSRLTVL.

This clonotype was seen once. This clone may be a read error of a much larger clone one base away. The CDR3 loop is CASSSHGTGPRGYGYTF. In DNA form, the CDR3 reads TGCGCCAGCAGCTCCCACGGGACAGGGCCCCGGGGCTATGGCTACACCTTC. V and J are TRBV5-1 and TRBJ1-2; TRBD1 matches at 9 bases. Germline V gene sequence: CDR1 SGHRS, CDR2 YFSETQ. The CDR3 contains 17 residues. V was clipped by 3 bases and J by 4 bases; unmatched bases: 13.

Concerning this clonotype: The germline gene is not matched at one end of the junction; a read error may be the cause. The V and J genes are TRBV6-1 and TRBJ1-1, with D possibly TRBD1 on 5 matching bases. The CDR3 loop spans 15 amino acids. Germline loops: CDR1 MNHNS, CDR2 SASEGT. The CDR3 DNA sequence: TGTGCCAGCAGTGGCACGGGGGAAGTAGGCACTGAAGCTTTATTC. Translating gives CASSGTGEVGTEALF.

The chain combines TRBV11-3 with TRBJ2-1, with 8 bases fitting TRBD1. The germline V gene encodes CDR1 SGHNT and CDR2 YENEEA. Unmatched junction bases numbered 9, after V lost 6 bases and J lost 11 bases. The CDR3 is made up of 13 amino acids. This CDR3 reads CASSLDRVAKQFF. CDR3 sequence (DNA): TGTGCCAGCAGTTTGGACAGGGTGGCTAAGCAGTTCTTC.

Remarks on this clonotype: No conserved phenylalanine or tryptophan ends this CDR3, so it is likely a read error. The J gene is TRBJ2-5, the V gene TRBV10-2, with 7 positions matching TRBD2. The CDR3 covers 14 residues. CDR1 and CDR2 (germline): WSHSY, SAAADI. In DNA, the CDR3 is TGCGCCAGTAGTGAGTCTGCTAGCGGCTTGTCCCAGTACCTC. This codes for CASSESASGLSQYL.

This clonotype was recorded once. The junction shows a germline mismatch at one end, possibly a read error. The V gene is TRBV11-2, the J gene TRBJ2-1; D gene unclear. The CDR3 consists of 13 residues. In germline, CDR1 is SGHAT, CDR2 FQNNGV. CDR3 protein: CASSFVPNNEQIF. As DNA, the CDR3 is TGTGCCAGCAGCTTCGTGCCTAACAATGAGCAGATCTTC.

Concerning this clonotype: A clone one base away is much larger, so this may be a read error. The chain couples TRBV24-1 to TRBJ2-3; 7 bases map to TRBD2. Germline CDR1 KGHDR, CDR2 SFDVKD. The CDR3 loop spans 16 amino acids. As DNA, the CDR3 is TGTGCCACCAGTGAGATGAGCGGGGAACGGGGAGATACGCGGTATTTT. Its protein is CATSEMSGERGDTRYF.

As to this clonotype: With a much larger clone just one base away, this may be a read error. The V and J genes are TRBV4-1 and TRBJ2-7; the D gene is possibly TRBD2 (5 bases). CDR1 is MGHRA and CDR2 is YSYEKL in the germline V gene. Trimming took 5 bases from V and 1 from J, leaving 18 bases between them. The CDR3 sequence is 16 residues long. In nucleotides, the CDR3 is TGCGCCAGCAGCGTAGGACCAGGACTGGTATCCTACGAGCAGTACTTC. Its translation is CASSVGPGLVSYEQYF.

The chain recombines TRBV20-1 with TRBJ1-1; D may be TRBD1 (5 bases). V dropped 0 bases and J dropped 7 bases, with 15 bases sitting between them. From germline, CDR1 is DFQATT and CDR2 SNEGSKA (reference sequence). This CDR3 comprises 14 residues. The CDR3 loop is CSAREGVNTFEAFF. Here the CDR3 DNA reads TGCAGTGCTAGAGAGGGGGTGAACACTTTTGAAGCTTTCTTT.

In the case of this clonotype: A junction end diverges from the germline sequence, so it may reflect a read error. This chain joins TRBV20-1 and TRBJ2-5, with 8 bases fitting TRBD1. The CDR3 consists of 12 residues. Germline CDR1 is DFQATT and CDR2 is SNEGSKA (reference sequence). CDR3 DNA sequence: TGCAGTGCTAACAGGGGGGAAGAGATCCAGTACTTC. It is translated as CSANRGEEIQYF.

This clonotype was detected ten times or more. The CDR3 spells CASSEWPGETEAFF. The CDR3 nucleotides are TGTGCCAGCAGTGAATGGCCCGGAGAGACTGAAGCTTTCTTT. This rearrangement joins TRBV6-1 to TRBJ1-1; D is uncertain. The CDR3 consists of 14 residues. Trimming removed 2 bases from V and 5 bases from J, with 12 bases in between. Germline loops: CDR1 MNHNS, CDR2 SASEGT.

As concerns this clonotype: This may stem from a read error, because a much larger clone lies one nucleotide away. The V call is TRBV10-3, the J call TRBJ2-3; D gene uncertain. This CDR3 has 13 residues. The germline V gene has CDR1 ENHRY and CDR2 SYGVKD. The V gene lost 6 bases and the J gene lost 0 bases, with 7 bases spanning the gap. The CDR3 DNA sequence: TGTGCCATCAGAGAGCCCAGCACAGATACGCAGTATTTT. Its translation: CAIREPSTDTQYF.